This T cell receptor beta chain is drawn from a study of post-analysis software for immune sequencing data. Whole-study context: The disease courses spanned relapsing-remitting, secondary progressive and progressive-relapsing forms of multiple sclerosis. Points from the study as a whole: Normalized Chao1 diversity was significantly reduced in patients versus controls. Patients had higher frequencies than controls of roughly five TRBV segments, including TRBV5-6, TRBV5-1 and TRBV20-1. Batch-mates among the samples co-clustered strongly by F measure.

The V and J ends lost 2 bases and 3 bases respectively, with 12 bases between them. The CDR3 loop spans 15 amino acids. From germline, CDR1 is MNHEY and CDR2 SVGAGI. Comment on this clonotype: Antigen specificity is unknown.

Presence of unique molecular identifiers characterized the TCR beta cDNA libraries. Between roughly 0.9 and 11 million T cells gave rise to hundreds of thousands of cDNA molecules. TCRdb processed the PCR reads anew with MiXCR; each CDR3 protein has one entry. The sample holds around 710,000 distinct CDR3 sequences, 46% seen once. J is TRBJ2-3 and V is TRBV6-5; possible D gene TRBD1, 5 bases. The receptor was derived from a girl aged 10-17 years with multiple sclerosis. The sample was blood. The CDR3 region is CASSYVISGTDTQYF. In DNA, the CDR3 is TGTGCCAGCAGTTACGTGATATCAGGGACAGATACGCAGTATTTT.